This TCR beta chain was found in a study of CD8 T cells in ankylosing spondylitis. Germline values: CDR1 MNHNS, CDR2 SASEGT. This CDR3 has 15 amino acids. The ends were cut back, 5 bases at V and 0 bases at J, with 11 bases in the middle. Study observations and caveats: Blood from ankylosing spondylitis patients appeared to carry a characteristic roughly 8-variant TCR beta motif.

This clonotype was detected many times. Antigen: not known. Via MiXCR, TCRdb re-called the 5' RACE reads, giving one row per CDR3 protein. This table has about 540,000 distinct CDR3 sequences, 10% to 15% appearing once. This clonotype originated in a male donor with ankylosing spondylitis. The specimen was blood, either unsorted or a sorted T cell fraction (not recorded which). V is TRBV6-1 and J is TRBJ1-5; tentative D call: TRBD1 (6 bases). This CDR3 is CASSRTELSNQPQHF. The CDR3 DNA sequence: TGTGCCAGCAGTCGGACAGAGCTTAGCAATCAGCCCCAGCATTTT.